Below, one T cell receptor beta chain is given with its context. Its cognate antigen is unknown. PCR was performed a second time for roughly 6 to 12 cycles using a sample-barcoded 5' primer and a J-beta primer mix. Each CDR3 protein gets one entry after TCRdb re-called the 5' RACE reads with MiXCR. Among 800,000 to 950,000 distinct CDR3 sequences listed, almost 30% were seen once. The sample originates from a study of blood T cells in healthy people across ages. General study points: The long-lived group displayed more naive CD4+ cells, plus higher diversity, than the aged donors did.

Per germline, CDR1 DFQATT and CDR2 SNEGSKA (reference sequence). CDR3 length: 13 amino acids. J was trimmed by 6 bases and V by 6 bases; bases with no gene match: 4. Researchers report isolating at least 7 million PBMCs per sample. In addition, the sample was reused for a study of T cells of mothers and their children.

Sequencing was carried out using blood. This chain links TRBV20-1 with TRBJ2-6; 8 bases agree with TRBD1. The TCR comes from a woman in her 40s in good health. CDR3: CSAKDREANVLTF. CDR3 DNA: TGCAGTGCGAAGGACAGGGAGGCCAACGTCCTGACTTTC.